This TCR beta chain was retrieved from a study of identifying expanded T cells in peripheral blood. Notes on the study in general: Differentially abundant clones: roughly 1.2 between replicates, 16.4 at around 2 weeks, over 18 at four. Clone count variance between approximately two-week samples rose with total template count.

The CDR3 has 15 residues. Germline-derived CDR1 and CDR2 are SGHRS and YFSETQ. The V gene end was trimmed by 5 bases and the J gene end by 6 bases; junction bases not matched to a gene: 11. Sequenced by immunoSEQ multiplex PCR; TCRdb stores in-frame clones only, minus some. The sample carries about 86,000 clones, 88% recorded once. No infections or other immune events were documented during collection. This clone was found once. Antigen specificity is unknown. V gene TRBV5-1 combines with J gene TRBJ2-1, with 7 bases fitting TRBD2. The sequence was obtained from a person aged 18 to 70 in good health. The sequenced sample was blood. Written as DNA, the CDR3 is TGCGCCAGCAGTTCACGACTAGCCTCGGGCAATGAGCAGTTCTTC. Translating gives CASSSRLASGNEQFF.